The 21 T cell receptor beta chains below all came from one sample that was sequenced in a study of blood T cell repertoires in COVID-19. TCRdb's table, derived via immunoSEQ multiplex PCR, lists solely in-frame clones and lacks some. The sample contains more than 150,000 clones, under 90% of which appear only once. The material sequenced was peripheral blood. These receptor sequences come from a human donor in a cohort sampled during active COVID-19.

CDR3 bases: TGTGCCAGCAGCTTAGGAGGGATCTCTGGAAACACCATATATTTT. Its translation is CASSLGGISGNTIYF. The rearrangement uses TRBV11-2 and TRBJ1-3; D is unresolved. V lost 1 base and J lost 0, with 7 bases in between. Germline V gives CDR1 SGHAT, CDR2 FQNNGV. The CDR3 has 15 residues.

The chain joins TRBV3-1 (or the pseudogene TRBV3-2) to TRBJ2-1; D is ambiguous. V shed 1 base and J shed 4 bases, with 11 bases lying between them. The CDR3 runs 15 residues. CDR1 is LGHDT and CDR2 is YNNKEL in the germline V gene (reference sequence). The DNA of the CDR3 is TGTGCCAGCAGCCAAGGCCAAATTCTATACAATGAGCAGTTCTTC. Protein product: CASSQGQILYNEQFF.

The chain couples TRBV14 to TRBJ2-1; 7 bases align to TRBD2. From germline, CDR1 is SGHDN and CDR2 FVKESK. CDR3 length: 14 amino acids. The V gene end was trimmed by 6 bases and the J gene end by 7 bases; junction bases not matched to a gene: 9. The CDR3 protein is CASSPAGRRNEQFF. CDR3 in DNA: TGTGCCAGCAGTCCCGCCGGGAGGCGGAATGAGCAGTTCTTC.

The chain has TRBV5-5 and TRBJ2-1; D uncertain. Between the trimmed V and J ends, which lost 2 bases and 5 bases, there was a span of 17 bases. CDR3 size: 16 residues. Per germline, CDR1 SGHKS and CDR2 YYEKEE (reference sequence). The DNA for the CDR3 is TGTGCCAGCAGCTTCCTTGACATGTCAAGGAACAATGAGCAGTTCTTC. Its protein product is CASSFLDMSRNNEQFF.

The V and J genes are TRBV18 and TRBJ1-1; 8 bases align to TRBD1. There are 15 residues in the CDR3. Germline values: CDR1 KGHSH, CDR2 LQKENI. V gave up 4 bases and J gave up 6 bases; unmatched junction bases: 10. For the CDR3, the DNA is TGTGCCAGCTCACTCCCGGGACAGGAAGTCTCTGAAGCTTTCTTT. It yields the protein CASSLPGQEVSEAFF.

V and J are TRBV5-6 and TRBJ1-1; perhaps TRBD1 as D (5 bases). The V gene lost 5 bases and the J gene lost 1 base, with 12 bases spanning the gap. CDR3 length equals 14 residues. The germline V gene has CDR1 SGHDT and CDR2 YYEEEE. CDR3 amino acids: CASRPGQGNTEAFF. As DNA, the CDR3 is TGTGCCAGCAGACCCGGGCAGGGGAACACTGAAGCTTTCTTT.

The V and J genes are TRBV3-1 (or the pseudogene TRBV3-2) and TRBJ1-1; D may be TRBD1 (6 bases). The CDR3 extends over 15 amino acids. V was trimmed by 0 bases and J by 6 bases, leaving 14 bases between them. The germline V gene encodes CDR1 LGHDT and CDR2 YNNKEL (reference sequence). The CDR3: CASSQDRGTTSEAFF. The DNA for the CDR3 is TGTGCCAGCAGCCAAGATAGGGGGACGACTTCTGAAGCTTTCTTT.

V and J are TRBV20-1 and TRBJ1-6, with D possibly being TRBD1 (6 bases). CDR1 and CDR2 from the germline V gene are DFQATT and SNEGSKA (reference sequence). Deletions cut 3 bases from V and 7 bases from J, with 13 bases between. The CDR3 runs 14 residues. DNA of the CDR3: TGCAGTGCTAGTACGGGACAAGTAAATTCACCCCTCCACTTT. Translating gives CSASTGQVNSPLHF.

This clone was seen a single time. The V gene is TRBV24-1, the J gene TRBJ1-2; 7 nucleotides agree with TRBD1. The CDR3 sequence is 15 residues long. The germline CDR1 and CDR2 sequences are KGHDR and SFDVKD. V was pared by 3 bases and J by 0 bases, with 3 bases of the junction left unmatched. This CDR3 reads CATSDLTGANYGYTF. The CDR3 DNA reads as TGTGCCACCAGTGATCTCACAGGGGCTAACTATGGCTACACCTTC.

The rearrangement joins TRBV28 to TRBJ2-7, with D uncertain. Germline V gene data show CDR1 as MDHEN and CDR2 as SYDVKM. Trimming removed 9 bases from V and 7 bases from J, with 22 bases in between. The CDR3 loop spans 14 amino acids. DNA of the CDR3: TGTGCCAGTCATTTTAGCCGGCGGCAGTGGGAGCAGTACTTC. Its translation is CASHFSRRQWEQYF.

This rearrangement joins TRBV2 to TRBJ2-7; 10 nucleotides agree with TRBD1. The CDR3 runs to 14 residues. V gave up 6 bases and J gave up 4 bases; unmatched junction bases: 6. Germline CDR1 and CDR2: SNHLY and FYNNEI. Written as DNA, the CDR3 is TGTGCCAGCAGGGTGACAGGGGGCATGTACGAGCAGTACTTC. Its translation: CASRVTGGMYEQYF.

The chain carries TRBV4-1 and TRBJ1-1; D is ambiguous. The CDR3 is made up of 14 amino acids. Deletions cut 3 bases from V and 7 bases from J, with 15 bases between. Germline V CDR1 and CDR2: MGHRA, YSYEKL. CDR3 amino acids: CASSHGSIAGEAFF. CDR3 DNA sequence: TGCGCCAGCAGCCACGGGAGCATTGCGGGTGAAGCTTTCTTT.

V is TRBV15 and J is TRBJ2-7, with 8 bases aligning to TRBD1. J lost 3 bases, V lost 0 bases, and 4 bases had no gene match. The CDR3 totals 15 residues. Per germline, CDR1 LNHNV and CDR2 YYDKDF (reference sequence). Here the CDR3 reads CATSRDLDRVYEQYF. In DNA, the CDR3 is TGTGCCACCAGCAGAGATTTGGACAGGGTCTACGAGCAGTACTTC. Complete variable domain (other parts from reference TRBV15 and TRBJ2-7): DAMVIQNPRYQVTQFGKPVTLSCSQTLNHNVMYWYQQKSSQAPKLLFHYYDKDFNNEADTPDNFQSRRPNTSFCFLDIRSPGLGDTAMYLCATSRDLDRVYEQYFGPGTRLTVT.

This chain connects TRBV2 to TRBJ2-7, with D hard to call. The CDR3 length is 11 residues. The V end was cut by 4 bases, the J end by 6 bases, with 7 bases between. Germline V gene data show CDR1 as SNHLY and CDR2 as FYNNEI. The CDR3 is CASSVTTEQYF. The CDR3, as DNA: TGTGCCAGCAGTGTTACTACCGAGCAGTACTTC. The variable domain in full, with the rest retrieved from reference TRBV2 and TRBJ2-7, is EPEVTQTPSHQVTQMGQEVILRCVPISNHLYFYWYRQILGQKVEFLVSFYNNEISEKSEIFDDQFSVERPDGSNFTLKIRSTKLEDSAMYFCASSVTTEQYFGPGTRLTVT.

The V call is TRBV30, the J call TRBJ2-7; 11 positions agree with TRBD2. Germline V gene lookup returns CDR1 GTSNPN and CDR2 SVGIG (reference sequence). J was trimmed by 4 bases and V by 3 bases; bases with no gene match: 5. The CDR3 is made up of 14 amino acids. In DNA form, the CDR3 reads TGTGCCTGGAGGACTAGCGGGGATCTTTACGAGCAGTACTTC. It is translated as CAWRTSGDLYEQYF.

The genes are TRBV28 and TRBJ1-5; 8 bases are a match to TRBD1. Trimming at V came to 4 bases and at J to 7 bases, leaving 6 bases not matched to a gene. Per the germline V gene, CDR1 is MDHEN and CDR2 is SYDVKM. The CDR3 consists of 14 residues. The CDR3, as DNA: TGTGCCAGCAGTTCCAGGGGGCTAAGGCAGCCCCAGCATTTT. It encodes CASSSRGLRQPQHF.

The rearrangement links TRBV9 to TRBJ2-3; 8 bases agree with TRBD2. Germline V CDR1 and CDR2: SGDLS, YYNGEE. J was trimmed by 2 bases and V by 0 bases; bases with no gene match: 2. The CDR3 extends over 15 amino acids. CDR3 loop: CASSVGSGDTDTQYF. The CDR3 DNA sequence: TGTGCCAGCAGCGTAGGTAGCGGGGACACAGATACGCAGTATTTT.

In DNA form, the CDR3 reads TGTGCCAGCAGTGACTTAGGTCCGGAGAAGAATAACGAGCAGTACTTC. Protein: CASSDLGPEKNNEQYF. This chain uses TRBV6-4 with TRBJ2-7, with D unresolved. Trimming removed 1 base from V and 5 bases from J, with 18 bases in between. The CDR3 spans 16 residues. Germline V gene lookup returns CDR1 MRHNA and CDR2 SNTAGT.

The V call is TRBV25-1, the J call TRBJ1-1, with 8 bases that match TRBD1. The CDR3 contains 14 residues. Trimming took 4 bases from V and 2 from J; bases not matched to a gene: 3. Germline CDR1 reads MGHDK; CDR2 reads SYGVNS. Here the CDR3 reads CASSGTGFNTEAFF. Written as DNA, the CDR3 is TGTGCCAGCAGTGGGACAGGGTTTAACACTGAAGCTTTCTTT.

The gene calls are TRBV2 and TRBJ1-6; 7 nucleotides align to TRBD1. The junction had 14 bases not matched to a gene; V was cut back by 8 bases and J by 7 bases. Germline lookup yields CDR1 SNHLY and CDR2 FYNNEI. The CDR3 is 16 amino acids. CDR3 in DNA: TGTGCCAGCTTGGCACAGGGGAGGTCTGTGAATTCACCCCTCCACTTT. Its translation: CASLAQGRSVNSPLHF. Full variable domain (rest looked up from reference TRBV2 and TRBJ1-6): EPEVTQTPSHQVTQMGQEVILRCVPISNHLYFYWYRQILGQKVEFLVSFYNNEISEKSEIFDDQFSVERPDGSNFTLKIRSTKLEDSAMYFCASLAQGRSVNSPLHFGNGTRLTVT.

The V call is TRBV6-5, the J call TRBJ2-7; D is unresolved. The CDR3 runs 14 residues. The V end was cut by 0 bases, the J end by 0 bases, with 6 bases between. Germline CDR1 is MNHEY and CDR2 is SVGAGI. The CDR3 protein is CASSYSSSSYEQYF. The CDR3 DNA reads as TGTGCCAGCAGTTACTCTTCTAGCTCCTACGAGCAGTACTTC.